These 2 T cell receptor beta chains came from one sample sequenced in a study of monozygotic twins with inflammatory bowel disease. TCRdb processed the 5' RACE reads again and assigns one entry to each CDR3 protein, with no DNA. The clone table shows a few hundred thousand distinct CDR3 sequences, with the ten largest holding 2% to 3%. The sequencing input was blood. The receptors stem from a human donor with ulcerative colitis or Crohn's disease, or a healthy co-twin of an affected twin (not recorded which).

Here the CDR3 reads CSASREGRENEQFF. V is TRBV20-1 and J is TRBJ2-1; without DNA, the TCRdb call of TRBD2 cannot be checked. Germline V gene sequence: CDR1 DFQATT, CDR2 SNEGSKA (reference sequence). CDR3 size: 14 residues.

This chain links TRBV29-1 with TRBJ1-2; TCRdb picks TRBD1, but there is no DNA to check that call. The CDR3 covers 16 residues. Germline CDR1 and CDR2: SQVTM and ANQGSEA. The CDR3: CSVGQGASITSYGYTF.